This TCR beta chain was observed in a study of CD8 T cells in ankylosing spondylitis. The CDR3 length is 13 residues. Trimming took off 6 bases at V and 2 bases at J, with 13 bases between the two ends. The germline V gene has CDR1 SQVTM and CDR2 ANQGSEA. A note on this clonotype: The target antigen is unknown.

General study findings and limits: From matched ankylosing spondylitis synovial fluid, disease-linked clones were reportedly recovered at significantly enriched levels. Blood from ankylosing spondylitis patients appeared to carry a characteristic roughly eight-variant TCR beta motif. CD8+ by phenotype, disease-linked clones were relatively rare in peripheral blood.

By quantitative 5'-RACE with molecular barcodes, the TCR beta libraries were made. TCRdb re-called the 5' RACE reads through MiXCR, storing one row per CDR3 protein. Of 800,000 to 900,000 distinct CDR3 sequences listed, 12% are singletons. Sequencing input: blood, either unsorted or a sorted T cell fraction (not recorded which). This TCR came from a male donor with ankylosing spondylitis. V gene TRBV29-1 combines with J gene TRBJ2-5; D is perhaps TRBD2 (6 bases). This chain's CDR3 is CSVREPGQETQYF. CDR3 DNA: TGCAGCGTCCGGGAGCCGGGGCAAGAGACCCAGTACTTC.